The T cell receptor beta chain under discussion was sequenced for a study of blood T cell repertoires in COVID-19. Study information: Sources were T cells, B-cell-depleted T cells, or PBMCs; the material itself was cDNA or gDNA.

Germline V lookup: CDR1 MNHNS, CDR2 SASEGT. This CDR3 contains 14 residues. V dropped 1 base and J dropped 6; count of bases not matched to a gene: 0. In the original workflow: Nucleated cell counts were estimated from reference gene primer amplification. Generated by immunoSEQ multiplex PCR, the TCRdb table keeps only in-frame clones and is missing some. Clonal size and the V and J genes are those of that table, whereas D and trimming came from the DNA. The sample includes roughly 100,000 clones, 65% to 90% of them seen just once. This clone came up once. This sequence was found in a man older than 75 with acute or convalescent COVID-19. The gene calls are TRBV6-1 and TRBJ2-1, with 10 bases fitting TRBD1. The sample consisted of peripheral blood. CDR3 residues: CASSEGTGGNEQFF. In nucleotides, the CDR3 is TGTGCCAGCAGTGAAGGGACAGGGGGCAATGAGCAGTTCTTC.